This passage covers 2 T cell receptor beta chains from one sample sequenced in a study of CD8+ T cells in alopecia areata. The authors extracted RNA and reverse transcribed it into cDNA as the sequencing template. The table came from immunoSEQ multiplex PCR; TCRdb's copy has only in-frame clones and leaves some out. The data contain roughly 140,000 clones, 40% to 60% of them singletons. The material was CD8+ T cells sorted from blood, obtained at week 0. These receptors were collected from a human donor with alopecia areata.

In its sample, this clone was seen a few times. The chain is built from TRBV15 and TRBJ2-7; 10 bases map to TRBD1. Germline V gives CDR1 LNHNV, CDR2 YYDKDF (reference sequence). The CDR3 extends over 17 amino acids. Trimming removed 1 base from V and 5 bases from J; junction bases left unmatched: 11. The CDR3 nucleotides are TGTGCCACCAGCAGAGGGATTCCGGGACAGGGGAGAGACGAGCAGTACTTC. Its translation: CATSRGIPGQGRDEQYF.

This chain connects TRBV5-1 to TRBJ2-2, with D hard to call. With 1 base removed from V and 0 bases from J, the gap between germline ends came to 1 base. This CDR3 region has 13 residues. Per the germline V gene, CDR1 is SGHRS and CDR2 is YFSETQ. In nucleotides, the CDR3 is TGCGCCAGCAGCTTGACGAACACCGGGGAGCTGTTTTTT. Translation: CASSLTNTGELFF.